This TCR beta chain was sequenced in a study of Ad26.COV2.S vaccination and SARS-CoV-2 variants. Study as a whole: The Ad26.COV2.S arm of the COV1001 trial was where the donor was placed. Study results and limitations: Breadth, reportedly substantial, characterized the spike-specific CD8+ and CD4+ T cell responses after vaccination.

Treatment given: 15 to 20 received Ad26.COV2.S at low or high dose, single or two shots; about five received placebo; per-sample allocation not given. Specimen acquisition occurred on day 63 following the initial vaccine or placebo injection. The repertoire was sequenced with immunoSEQ multiplex PCR; TCRdb's copy has only in-frame clones and lacks some. This table holds about 390,000 clones, about nine tenths found once. Per the germline V gene, CDR1 is LGHNA and CDR2 is YSLEER. V lost 1 base to trimming and J lost 5 bases, with 21 bases between them. This CDR3 spans 18 amino acids. As concerns this clone: Its antigen is still unknown.

Material: peripheral blood, obtained in a trial of Ad26.COV2.S vaccine versus placebo. The clonotype comes from a person aged 18 to 65 who received the Ad26.COV2.S COVID-19 vaccine or a placebo. The chain is built from TRBV4-3 and TRBJ2-1; D gene uncertain. CDR3 in amino acids: CASSQADQAVPLHNEQFF. For the CDR3, the DNA is TGCGCCAGCAGCCAAGCGGATCAGGCTGTCCCGCTCCACAATGAGCAGTTCTTC.